The sequence of this T cell receptor beta chain was determined in a study of control samples from healthy donors and cancer patients. The data were produced by immunoSEQ multiplex PCR, yet TCRdb's version contains in-frame clones alone and is incomplete. The sample carries 99,000 or so clones, approximately 78% recorded once. V trimming: 2 bases; J trimming: 4 bases; junction bases outside the gene matches: 7. CDR3 length: 16 amino acids. The V gene's germline CDR1 is SGHVS and CDR2 FQNEAQ. The sample taken for sequencing was blood. This chain connects TRBV7-8 to TRBJ2-5, with 10 bases matching TRBD2. This sequence originates from a man aged 55 to 70 in good health. The CDR3 loop is CASSLQSGGAGETQYF. The CDR3 coding sequence is TGTGCCAGCAGCTTACAAAGCGGGGGGGCAGGAGAGACCCAGTACTTC.